This T cell receptor beta chain comes out of a study of T cell repertoires in cytomegalovirus infection. Background on the study: In the study, CMV epitopes included recently identified HLA-C-restricted and well-studied HLA-B-restricted ones. TCR beta signatures that were public indicated CMV infection and matching HLA type.

This clonotype turned up a few times. Its antigen remains unknown. Study-level results: Totalled public TCR beta family frequency picked out people who carried CMV plus the relevant HLA. CMV-specific TCR beta clonotypes restricted by HLA-C dominated the ex vivo response.

The ends were cut back, 3 bases at V and 4 bases at J, with 19 bases in the middle. CDR1 MNHEY and CDR2 SMNVEV come from the germline V gene (reference sequence). This CDR3 has 17 amino acids. TCRdb re-called the reads through MiXCR, storing one row per CDR3 protein. Of about 890,000 distinct CDR3 sequences listed, around 32% were seen once; the top ten hold around an eighth. This clonotype was obtained from a human donor in good health (CMV status not recorded). Some clones in this sample may be carry-over from other donors' samples. This material consisted of cultured CD8+ T cells from PBMCs, taken from culture after CMV antigen stimulation. V gene TRBV27 combines with J gene TRBJ1-5, with unresolved D. CDR3 in DNA: TGTGCCAGCAGTTTGGGCGGCAGACCAACAATAAATCAGCCCCAGCATTTT. It encodes CASSLGGRPTINQPQHF.